This T cell receptor beta chain emerged from a study of technical replicates of blood from several donors (dated by TCRdb to between 2016 and 2019). The library relied on the immunoSEQ multiplex PCR assay. As stored in TCRdb, this immuneACCESS dataset retains in-frame rearrangements with V and J assigned. A fraction of the clones does not appear; measured against another copy, unresolved V genes explain less than half of the discrepancy, and the remainder lacks a known reason. This sample is represented by 60,000 or so clones; around nine tenths of them were singletons. The top ten hold 4% to 6.5% of the sample. On this clone itself: No antigen is known for it. Base qualities are not recorded, but no much larger clone differs from it by a single base.

From the germline V gene, CDR1 is SGHRS and CDR2 is YFSETQ. From cysteine to phenylalanine, the CDR3 is 13 amino acids long. Left in the record is the CDR3 DNA by itself, 39 bases read in frame from the first base. V was cut back by 4 bases and J by 8 bases, leaving a gap of 15 bases between them. Input material: PBMCs. This receptor was taken from a human donor in good health. Some clones in this sample may be carry-over from other donors' samples. This sequence uses TRBV5-1 and TRBJ1-1; the D gene is unclear. The nucleotides are TGCGCCAGCAGCCCACAGACGTCCCAGGAAGCTTTCTTT. Protein translation: CASSPQTSQEAFF.